A single sample gave rise to the 3 T cell receptor beta chains below, sequenced in a study of T cells expressing NK-cell markers. Following a re-call of the 5' RACE reads, TCRdb has one entry per CDR3 protein and lacks DNA. This sample's table reports some 140,000 distinct CDR3 sequences. What was sequenced was blood T cells: a sorted CD56 or NKG2C T cell subset, CD4+ or CD8+ T cells, or bulk PBMC T cells (not recorded which). The receptors shown here come from a woman aged 50 to 65 in good health.

The chain employs TRBV29-1 and TRBJ2-7; lacking DNA, the TRBD1 call made by TCRdb goes unchecked. The CDR3 length is 14 residues. Germline CDR1 SQVTM, CDR2 ANQGSEA. CDR3 sequence: CSVEPGTGVGEQYF.

The J gene is TRBJ2-7, the V gene TRBV12-3 or TRBV12-4. The CDR3 sequence is 13 residues long. CDR3 loop: CASSFEGPNEQYF.

The chain joins TRBV7-9 to TRBJ1-1; with no DNA, the TCRdb D assignment of TRBD1 cannot be verified. In germline, CDR1 is SEHNR, CDR2 FQNEAQ (reference sequence). The CDR3 covers 13 residues. The CDR3 loop is CASGGRGNTEAFF. The full variable domain, with the rest looked up from reference TRBV7-9 and TRBJ1-1, is DTGVSQNPRHKITKRGQNVTFRCDPISEHNRLYWYRQTLGQGPEFLTYFQNEAQLEKSRLLSDRFSAERPKGSFSTLEIQRTEQGDSAMYLCASGGRGNTEAFFGQGTRLTVV.